One sample yielded the 28 T cell receptor beta chains listed below, sequenced in a study of cytomegalovirus exposure and HLA in healthy donors. The PCR had 60 Vbeta and 13 Jbeta primers. Produced via immunoSEQ multiplex PCR; TCRdb's table is partial and in-frame only. The listing records approximately 50,000 clones. Material: PBMCs. The receptors were gathered from a female donor in good health and CMV-seronegative.

The V gene is TRBV9, the J gene TRBJ1-6, with 10 bases fitting TRBD1. The germline V gene has CDR1 SGDLS and CDR2 YYNGEE. The CDR3 runs 13 residues. V trimming: 4 bases; J trimming: 15 bases; junction bases outside the gene matches: 7. Written as DNA, the CDR3 is TGTGCCAGCAGCCCGGGACAGGGGTCAGGCCTCCACTTT. Translation gives CASSPGQGSGLHF.

The V gene is TRBV7-9, the J gene TRBJ1-1; D not resolved. Germline assignment: CDR1 SEHNR and CDR2 FQNEAQ (reference sequence). The V end lost 3 bases, the J end lost 1 base, and 9 bases lay between the germline ends. The CDR3 has 14 residues. DNA of the CDR3: TGTGCCAGCAGCTTGGGGAGGTCGAACACTGAAGCTTTCTTT. Encoded protein: CASSLGRSNTEAFF.

This CDR3 is CASSLGLRGLKQYF. CDR3 DNA sequence: TGTGCCAGCAGCTTAGGACTGCGGGGGCTAAAGCAGTACTTC. The chain couples TRBV11-2 to TRBJ2-7, with D perhaps matching TRBD2 (7 bases). The CDR3 runs to 14 residues. Trimming left V 1 base short and J 8 bases short, with 15 bases between. In germline, CDR1 is SGHAT, CDR2 FQNNGV.

The chain is built from TRBV7-9 and TRBJ1-4; D call uncertain. The V end lost 3 bases, the J end lost 8 bases, and 13 bases lay between the germline ends. The V gene's germline CDR1 is SEHNR and CDR2 FQNEAQ (reference sequence). The length of the CDR3 is 14 residues. The CDR3 region has the DNA TGTGCCAGCAGCTTCATGGCAGTCGAAGAAAAACTGTTTTTT. This gives the protein CASSFMAVEEKLFF.

This rearrangement joins TRBV6-1 to TRBJ2-3; D is undetermined. V lost 1 base and J 5 bases, leaving 10 bases between the germline ends. Germline V gene data show CDR1 as MNHNS and CDR2 as SASEGT. The CDR3 runs 14 residues. Written as DNA, the CDR3 is TGTGCCAGCAGTGAAGGGCCTCTGGTAGATACGCAGTATTTT. Translating it yields CASSEGPLVDTQYF.

The chain joins TRBV19 to TRBJ1-2, with TRBD1 matching 7 bases. The CDR3 totals 11 residues. J lost 8 bases, V lost 10 bases, and 7 bases had no gene match. Germline V gene sequence: CDR1 LNHDA, CDR2 SQIVND (reference sequence). CDR3: CATQTGLGYTF. The CDR3 nucleotides read TGTGCCACCCAGACAGGGCTGGGCTACACCTTC.

V usage is TRBV28 and J usage is TRBJ2-7, with TRBD1 matching over 9 bases. The CDR3 sequence is 15 residues long. Trimming cost V 5 bases and J 3 bases; bases outside gene matches: 8. The germline V gene encodes CDR1 MDHEN and CDR2 SYDVKM. The chain's CDR3 is CASSPPGQGRYEQYF. The CDR3 DNA reads TGTGCCAGCAGTCCCCCGGGACAGGGTCGCTACGAGCAGTACTTC.

This chain uses TRBV29-1 with TRBJ1-1, with a possible D match to TRBD1 (6 bases). CDR3 length equals 14 residues. Germline CDR1 SQVTM, CDR2 ANQGSEA. Between the trimmed V and J ends, which lost 6 bases and 1 base, there was a span of 15 bases. CDR3 in DNA: TGCAGCGTCGAAAGGTCGGACAGGAACACTGAAGCTTTCTTT. Translating it yields CSVERSDRNTEAFF.

The rearrangement links TRBV6-1 to TRBJ1-2, with 10 bases identical to TRBD1. CDR1 is MNHNS and CDR2 is SASEGT in the germline V gene. V shed 8 bases, J shed 3 bases, and the junction held 9 bases outside the gene matches. CDR3 length: 15 amino acids. The CDR3 sequence is CASQRQGAGDYGYTF. DNA of the CDR3: TGTGCCAGCCAAAGACAGGGGGCAGGTGACTATGGCTACACCTTC.

The chain couples TRBV19 to TRBJ2-7; 9 bases are a match to TRBD1. This CDR3 has 17 residues. From germline, CDR1 is LNHDA and CDR2 SQIVND (reference sequence). V lost 5 bases to trimming and J lost 5 bases; unmatched junction nucleotides: 16. The CDR3: CASSFSPQPGQGDEQYF. The CDR3 region has the DNA TGTGCCAGTAGTTTCTCACCCCAACCGGGACAGGGCGACGAGCAGTACTTC.

The CDR3 DNA reads as TGCGCCAGCAGCTTGGCTGCGGGTCCCAATCAGCCCCAGCATTTT. Translated, it gives CASSLAAGPNQPQHF. The V gene is TRBV5-1, the J gene TRBJ1-5; no definite D call. The CDR3 consists of 15 residues. CDR1 SGHRS and CDR2 YFSETQ come from the germline V gene. Trimming took off 0 bases at V and 3 bases at J, with 10 bases between the two ends.

The chain carries TRBV6-5 and TRBJ2-3; 11 nucleotides match TRBD2. The CDR3 contains 16 residues. V shed 4 bases and J 0 bases; nucleotides not matched to a gene: 3. The germline V gene has CDR1 MNHEY and CDR2 SVGAGI. CDR3 residues: CASSSGTSGSTDTQYF. In nucleotides, the CDR3 is TGTGCCAGCAGTTCCGGGACTAGCGGTAGCACAGATACGCAGTATTTT.

J is TRBJ1-2 and V is TRBV6-5; no reliable D call. This CDR3 spans 14 amino acids. Germline V gene sequence: CDR1 MNHEY, CDR2 SVGAGI. Trimming pared 0 bases from V and 1 base from J, leaving 6 bases between. The CDR3 DNA follows: TGTGCCAGCAGTTACTCAGAGCTTAACTATGGCTACACCTTC. It specifies CASSYSELNYGYTF.

The chain uses TRBV29-1 and TRBJ1-2; 7 nucleotides match TRBD1. The CDR3 consists of 14 residues. The germline V gene encodes CDR1 SQVTM and CDR2 ANQGSEA. V lost 5 bases and J lost 2; bases outside the gene matches: 8. In DNA form, the CDR3 reads TGCAGCGTTACCCGGGACAGTGCCAACTATGGCTACACCTTC. It encodes CSVTRDSANYGYTF.

V gene TRBV4-3 combines with J gene TRBJ1-4; D ambiguous. Germline assignment: CDR1 LGHNA and CDR2 YSLEER. Trimming stripped 2 bases from V and 8 bases from J, with 12 bases between. The CDR3 extends over 14 amino acids. CDR3 protein: CASSQLPLGEKLFF. The CDR3 coding sequence is TGCGCCAGCAGCCAACTTCCTTTGGGCGAAAAACTGTTTTTT.

The gene calls are TRBV2 and TRBJ1-2; D is undetermined. The germline V gene encodes CDR1 SNHLY and CDR2 FYNNEI. V gave up 2 bases and J gave up 8 bases, with 9 bases separating them. This CDR3 is built from 12 residues. CDR3 loop: CASSERLRGYTF. The CDR3 DNA sequence: TGTGCCAGCAGTGAACGACTGCGGGGCTACACCTTC. Combining the CDR3 with reference TRBV2 and TRBJ1-2 gives the whole variable domain EPEVTQTPSHQVTQMGQEVILRCVPISNHLYFYWYRQILGQKVEFLVSFYNNEISEKSEIFDDQFSVERPDGSNFTLKIRSTKLEDSAMYFCASSERLRGYTFGSGTRLTVV.

J is TRBJ1-2 and V is TRBV30, with TRBD1 identical over 12 bases. Germline assignment: CDR1 GTSNPN and CDR2 SVGIG (reference sequence). After removal of 7 bases from V and 4 bases from J, the junction contained 10 bases not matched to a gene. The CDR3 runs 15 residues. The CDR3 sequence: CAFNRGQGALYGYTF. The DNA for the CDR3 is TGTGCCTTCAATAGGGGACAGGGGGCCCTCTATGGCTACACCTTC.

The V gene is TRBV5-1, the J gene TRBJ2-1; 15 bases map to TRBD2. V was clipped by 4 bases and J by 6 bases; unmatched bases: 8. In germline, CDR1 is SGHRS, CDR2 YFSETQ. The CDR3 has 17 residues. DNA of the CDR3: TGCGCCAGCAGCCCCGGACTAGCGGGAGGGCCGGCCAATGAGCAGTTCTTC. Protein sequence: CASSPGLAGGPANEQFF. Supplemented by reference TRBV5-1 and TRBJ2-1, the full variable domain reads KAGVTQTPRYLIKTRGQQVTLSCSPISGHRSVSWYQQTPGQGLQFLFEYFSETQRNKGNFPGRFSGRQFSNSRSEMNVSTLELGDSALYLCASSPGLAGGPANEQFFGPGTRLTVL.

This sequence joins TRBV7-6 and TRBJ1-5; TRBD1 agrees at 9 bases. The germline V gene has CDR1 SGHVS and CDR2 FNYEAQ. The CDR3 has 14 amino acids. J gave up 6 bases and V 5 bases, and 5 bases lay outside the gene matches. The CDR3 protein is CASSTKTGGQPQHF. CDR3 coding DNA: TGTGCCAGCAGCACTAAGACAGGGGGTCAGCCCCAGCATTTT.

The rearrangement links TRBV7-9 to TRBJ2-7, with TRBD1 matching over 7 bases. With 5 bases clipped from V and 2 bases from J, the junction kept 3 bases outside the gene matches. Germline CDR1 reads SEHNR; CDR2 reads FQNEAQ (reference sequence). This CDR3 region has 13 residues. The CDR3 DNA is TGTGCCAGCAGCCTCGGGACAGCCTACGAGCAGTACTTC. Translated, it gives CASSLGTAYEQYF.

V and J are TRBV10-3 and TRBJ2-7; D is uncertain. There are 13 residues in the CDR3. The germline V gene has CDR1 ENHRY and CDR2 SYGVKD. V was pared by 8 bases and J by 0 bases, with 11 bases between. CDR3 loop: CAIGARGSYEQYF. The CDR3, as DNA: TGTGCCATCGGAGCCAGAGGCTCCTACGAGCAGTACTTC.

The DNA of the CDR3 is TGTGCCAGCAGCCGATTACCTAGCGGCTACGAGCAGTACTTC. It yields the protein CASSRLPSGYEQYF. V is TRBV4-2 and J is TRBJ2-7; TRBD2 agrees at 7 bases. The J segment lost 3 bases and the V segment lost 4 bases, leaving 6 bases of the junction unmatched. Germline loops: CDR1 LGHNA, CDR2 YNFKEQ. The CDR3 is 14 residues long.

The chain couples TRBV6-1 to TRBJ1-2; 10 bases are shared with TRBD1. Germline V gene lookup returns CDR1 MNHNS and CDR2 SASEGT. Trimming at V came to 6 bases and at J to 10 bases, leaving 14 bases not matched to a gene. The length of the CDR3 is 15 residues. The CDR3 loop reads CASSLGTGAQADYTF. DNA for the CDR3: TGTGCCAGCAGCCTGGGGACAGGGGCCCAGGCGGACTACACCTTC.

The chain links TRBV13 to TRBJ2-7; D not resolved. There are 13 residues in the CDR3. Germline lookup yields CDR1 PRHDT and CDR2 FYEKMQ (reference sequence). Trimming removed 2 bases at V and 5 bases at J, with 10 bases between. This CDR3 is CASSLLVRNEQYF. As DNA, the CDR3 is TGTGCCAGCAGCTTACTAGTCAGAAACGAGCAGTACTTC. The full variable domain, in which reference TRBV13 and TRBJ2-7 provide the parts outside the CDR3, is AAGVIQSPRHLIKEKRETATLKCYPIPRHDTVYWYQQGPGQDPQFLISFYEKMQSDKGSIPDRFSAQQFSDYHSELNMSSLELGDSALYFCASSLLVRNEQYFGPGTRLTVT.

J is TRBJ2-7 and V is TRBV7-8, with a tentative D call TRBD1 (5 bases). Germline CDR1 SGHVS, CDR2 FQNEAQ. Trimming stripped 6 bases from V and 3 bases from J, with 12 bases between. This CDR3 contains 13 residues. The CDR3 DNA reads TGTGCCAGCAGTAAACAGGTGGGCTACGAGCAGTACTTC. It yields the protein CASSKQVGYEQYF.

This sequence joins TRBV6-5 and TRBJ1-5, with D unresolved. Germline CDR1 MNHEY, CDR2 SVGAGI. V was shortened by 4 bases and J by 0 bases, with 13 bases between the two germline ends. CDR3 length: 16 residues. CDR3 in DNA: TGTGCCAGCAGTTTCGGCAGGCTTTCTAGCAATCAGCCCCAGCATTTT. The encoded protein is CASSFGRLSSNQPQHF.

The chain employs TRBV9 and TRBJ2-7, with D perhaps TRBD2 (5 bases). Germline V CDR1 and CDR2: SGDLS, YYNGEE. V was trimmed by 0 bases and J by 0 bases, leaving 10 bases between them. CDR3 length: 15 amino acids. CDR3 coding DNA: TGTGCCAGCAGCGTAGAAGGCGGACTCTCCTACGAGCAGTACTTC. Its protein product is CASSVEGGLSYEQYF.

The chain employs TRBV30 and TRBJ2-5; 11 bases agree with TRBD2. After removal of 1 base from V and 2 bases from J, the junction contained 6 bases not matched to a gene. The length of the CDR3 is 16 residues. Per germline, CDR1 GTSNPN and CDR2 SVGIG (reference sequence). The DNA of the CDR3 is TGTGCCTGGAGTGCAATCAGACTAGCGGGGCAAGAGACCCAGTACTTC. Translation: CAWSAIRLAGQETQYF.